This TCR beta chain was recorded in a study of T cell responses to AZD1222 COVID-19 vaccine. Study-level information: Second doses that came at about 4 or about 12 weeks were put together.

The germline CDR1 and CDR2 sequences are KGHSH and LQKENI. The CDR3 loop spans 14 amino acids. V dropped 6 bases and J dropped 9; count of bases not matched to a gene: 7. Study-level points and caveats: White British donors predominated, females outnumbered males, and clonal diversity was possibly underestimated. Spike-specific TCR breadth and depth grew following two AZD1222 doses.

TCRdb's copy holds only in-frame clones and misses some; the assay was immunoSEQ multiplex PCR. The sample records 120,000 to 150,000 clones, 88% being singletons. As for this clone: The target antigen is unknown. This same CDR3 is encoded by further DNA sequences in the sample.

Sequenced material: peripheral blood, taken on day 0 of AZD1222 vaccination. This receptor was taken from an adult in good health. This chain connects TRBV18 to TRBJ1-6; TRBD1 agrees at 8 bases. The chain's CDR3 is CASSPTGERSPLHF. The CDR3 DNA follows: TGTGCCAGCTCGCCGACAGGGGAGCGTTCACCCCTCCACTTT.